What follows are 8 T cell receptor beta chains derived from one specimen sequenced in a study of Graves' ophthalmopathy and Graves' hyperthyroidism. Amplification from RNA transcripts yielded the TCR beta CDR3 regions. The workflow started with a first-round RT-PCR run with HTBI primers and then moved on to a second-round multiplex PCR. Each CDR3 protein is one row after TCRdb ran MiXCR on the multiplex PCR reads. The profile shows nearly 400,000 distinct CDR3 sequences, 18% of them singletons. The material sequenced was peripheral blood. The receptors derive from a woman between 18 and 29 years old with Graves' ophthalmopathy.

The sample holds many counts of this clonotype. The V gene is TRBV20-1, the J gene TRBJ2-1; D uncertain. Germline CDR1 DFQATT, CDR2 SNEGSKA (reference sequence). The CDR3 is 13 residues long. Trimming took off 0 bases at V and 12 bases at J, with 15 bases between the two ends. CDR3 in amino acids: CSARDLVPTRQFF. In DNA form, the CDR3 reads TGCAGTGCTAGAGATCTGGTCCCAACACGGCAGTTCTTC.

This clonotype was observed at least ten times. The gene calls are TRBV20-1 and TRBJ1-1, with D tentatively TRBD1 (5 bases). Looked up from germline, CDR1 is DFQATT and CDR2 is SNEGSKA (reference sequence). The CDR3 contains 11 residues. V was trimmed by 1 base and J by 11 bases, leaving 11 bases between them. This chain's CDR3 is CSARGGGPAFF. The CDR3 bases are TGCAGTGCTAGAGGGGGCGGGCCCGCTTTCTTT.

Ten or more counts support this clonotype. The chain has TRBV5-6 and TRBJ2-7; D not certain. CDR1 SGHDT and CDR2 YYEEEE come from the germline V gene. This CDR3 has 12 residues. With 7 bases removed from V and 2 bases from J, the gap between germline ends came to 10 bases. The CDR3 reads CASGPDPYEQYF. The DNA for the CDR3 is TGTGCCAGCGGCCCCGACCCCTACGAGCAGTACTTC.

This chain joins TRBV19 and TRBJ1-1; no reliable D call. From germline, CDR1 is LNHDA and CDR2 SQIVND (reference sequence). V lost 2 bases, J lost 11 bases, and 18 bases lay in between. The CDR3 runs to 14 residues. The CDR3 DNA reads as TGTGCCAGTAGTATACAGGACGACTATCCGAGGGCTTTCTTT. Its protein is CASSIQDDYPRAFF. The entire variable domain, with the rest obtained from reference TRBV19 and TRBJ1-1, is as follows: DGGITQSPKYLFRKEGQNVTLSCEQNLNHDAMYWYRQDPGQGLRLIYYSQIVNDFQKGDIAEGYSVSREKKESFPLTVTSAQKNPTAFYLCASSIQDDYPRAFFGQGTRLTVV.

This clonotype has at least ten counts. V usage is TRBV5-6 and J usage is TRBJ2-5; 10 nucleotides agree with TRBD1. The germline V gene has CDR1 SGHDT and CDR2 YYEEEE. The CDR3 has 18 amino acids. Trimming at V came to 4 bases and at J to 2 bases, leaving 14 bases not matched to a gene. CDR3 sequence (DNA): TGTGCCAGCAGCCATCTCCGTAGGGACAGGGGAGGGCAAGAGACCCAGTACTTC. This gives the protein CASSHLRRDRGGQETQYF.

V is TRBV27 and J is TRBJ1-1, with D unclear. Between the trimmed V and J ends, which lost 4 bases and 0 bases, there was a span of 9 bases. CDR3 length: 14 residues. Germline V CDR1 and CDR2: MNHEY, SMNVEV (reference sequence). CDR3 DNA: TGTGCCAGCAGTTCTGGGTCTATGAACACTGAAGCTTTCTTT. This translates into CASSSGSMNTEAFF.

At least ten counts were recorded for this clonotype. V gene TRBV27 combines with J gene TRBJ1-4, with D perhaps TRBD1 (6 bases). Per the germline V gene, CDR1 is MNHEY and CDR2 is SMNVEV (reference sequence). The CDR3 loop spans 17 amino acids. V lost 8 bases and J lost 5, with 24 bases in between. DNA of the CDR3: TGTGCCAGCGGGGGCCATGGGACACCCCGAGGGAATGAAAAACTGTTTTTT. Protein: CASGGHGTPRGNEKLFF.

This clonotype was counted many times. The V and J genes are TRBV5-1 and TRBJ2-7; a possible D gene is TRBD2 (5 bases). The CDR3 sequence is 14 residues long. Germline CDR1 reads SGHRS; CDR2 reads YFSETQ. V was trimmed by 4 bases and J by 0 bases, leaving 11 bases between them. CDR3 protein: CASSVAGPSYEQYF. The CDR3 DNA is TGCGCCAGCAGCGTGGCGGGCCCCTCCTACGAGCAGTACTTC.